The entry below describes one T cell receptor beta chain. The antigen remains undetermined. Trimming cost V 0 bases and J 4 bases; bases outside gene matches: 8. This CDR3 is built from 18 residues. Germline assignment: CDR1 MGHRA and CDR2 YSYEKL. This sample is part of a study of identical twins. All donors were healthy Caucasians. A universal primer site was created by template switching, with the cDNA bearing unique molecular identifiers. Using its own MiXCR run on the 5' RACE reads, TCRdb lists one record per CDR3 protein. The table shows 700,000 to 950,000 distinct CDR3 sequences, with around an eighth occurring only once. The study, taken as a whole, reports: Models came in too low on out-of-frame TCR alpha sharing in monozygotic twins. Cord blood beta clonotypes that were abundant carried fewer insertions, and memory repertoires showed no such trend.

This sample was also put to use in a study of yellow fever vaccine responses in identical twins.

V gene TRBV4-1 combines with J gene TRBJ2-2; 10 bases agree with TRBD2. This TCR came from a woman aged 18-29 years in good health. The sample comprised PBMCs. CDR3 sequence reads: CASSQDPLAGDPTGELFF. CDR3 nucleotide sequence: TGCGCCAGCAGCCAAGACCCTCTAGCGGGAGACCCCACCGGGGAGCTGTTTTTT.